Listed below are T cell receptor beta chains from one sample, sequenced in a study of cytomegalovirus exposure and HLA in healthy donors. Profiled with immunoSEQ multiplex PCR; TCRdb holds only in-frame clones, not every one. The sample lists under 200,000 clones, 75% to 90% seen once, with around 2.1% in the top ten. Sequenced input: PBMCs. The receptors shown here come from a young woman in good health and CMV-seronegative. CDR3s include the opening cysteine and the closing phenylalanine or tryptophan. A D gene is named only where the DNA matches it firmly. Expanded clones get a size class; other rows say once, few or many, or leave the size out.

>TRBJ2-5|TRBV5-1|once|.
TGCGCCAGCAGCTTGGAGGGCAGGGTCCAAGAGACCCAGTACTTC
CASSLEGRVQETQYF
>TRBJ1-1|TRBV4-3|.|TRBD1
TGCGCCAGCAGCCAAGGACCCGGGACAGGGGCGCATGGGAAAGGGAACACTGAAGCTTTCTTT
CASSQGPGTGAHGKGNTEAFF
>TRBJ2-2|TRBV11-2|.|TRBD1
TGTGCCAGCAGCTATGGGACAGGGACAACCGGGGAGCTGTTTTTT
CASSYGTGTTGELFF
>TRBJ2-1|TRBV6-5|.|.
TGTGCCAGCAGTTACGTGCGGGGCTCCTACAATGAGCAGTTCTTC
CASSYVRGSYNEQFF
>TRBJ1-2|TRBV29-1|.|.
TGCAGCGTTGTGACAGGTGCACGAGTTAGCTATGGCTACACCTTC
CSVVTGARVSYGYTF
>TRBJ2-7|TRBV30|.|.
TGTGCCTGGACCGCCGGAGGAGTACAGTACTTC
CAWTAGGVQYF
>TRBJ2-7|TRBV9|.|TRBD2
TGTGCCAGCAGCGAGTCTAGCGGGGGGACCGACGAGCAGTACTTC
CASSESSGGTDEQYF
>TRBJ2-3|TRBV7-9|.|TRBD2
TGTGCCAGCAGCTCGCCGCACGGAGCGGGGGGGGATTCAGATACGCAGTATTTT
CASSSPHGAGGDSDTQYF
>TRBJ2-3|TRBV4-3|.|TRBD2
TGCGCCAGCAGCCGCACATTCACTAGCGGGAGCACAGATACGCAGTATTTT
CASSRTFTSGSTDTQYF
>TRBJ1-2|TRBV27|few|TRBD1
TGTGCCAGCAGCCCGGACAGGGGAGCCTATGGCTACACCTTC
CASSPDRGAYGYTF
>TRBJ2-5|TRBV6-4|once|.
TGTGCCAGCAGTGTAGAAGGAGGAGAGACCCAGTACTTC
CASSVEGGETQYF
>TRBJ2-1|TRBV7-9|.|TRBD2
TGTGCCAGCAGCCCTCTAACTAGCGGGAGAATAAATGAGCAGTTCTTC
CASSPLTSGRINEQFF
>TRBJ1-2|TRBV5-1|.|TRBD1
TGCGCCAGCAGACCAGGGGGGACCTATGGCTACACCTTC
CASRPGGTYGYTF
>TRBJ2-7|TRBV12-5|.|TRBD1
TGTGCTAGTGGTTTGGGGGGAAGGGGGCTTTTCCAGCAGTACTTC
CASGLGGRGLFQQYF
>TRBJ2-5|TRBV2|.|.
TGTGCCAGCAGTGGCAGGGAAGAGACCCAGTACTTC
CASSGREETQYF
>TRBJ2-3|TRBV6-5|once|TRBD2
TGTGCCAGCAGTTCCCCTTTTGGCGGGGGGACAGATACGCAGTATTTT
CASSSPFGGGTDTQYF
>TRBJ1-2|TRBV15|.|TRBD1
TGTGCCACCAGCTACGGACAGGGAGAAGGCTACACCTTC
CATSYGQGEGYTF
>TRBJ2-5|TRBV5-1|.|.
TGCGCCAGCAGCTTACCAGGGGACCAAGAGACCCAGTACTTC
CASSLPGDQETQYF
>TRBJ1-5|TRBV5-1|once|TRBD1
TGCGCCAGCAGCTTGGGCGGACAGGGGCTTAATCAGCCCCAGCATTTT
CASSLGGQGLNQPQHF
>TRBJ2-6|TRBV5-4|.|.
TGTGCCAGCAGAACTGTCTGTTACTCTGGGGCCAACGTCCTGACTTTC
CASRTVCYSGANVLTF
>TRBJ1-1|TRBV6-1|.|.
TGTGCCACCATGGACCGGTTGGGGGGCACTGAAGCTTTCTTT
CATMDRLGGTEAFF
>TRBJ2-7|TRBV5-1|.|TRBD2
TGCGCCAGCAGCACAGGGACTAGCGAAGCCTACGAGCAGTACTTC
CASSTGTSEAYEQYF
>TRBJ2-7|TRBV2|.|.
TGTGCCAGCAATAGGGCAGGGTCTGATTACGAGCAGTACTTC
CASNRAGSDYEQYF
>TRBJ2-7|TRBV7-6|.|TRBD2
TGTGCCAGCAGCGGCACTAGCGGGGGGGCCTACGAGCAGTACTTC
CASSGTSGGAYEQYF
>TRBJ1-2|TRBV28|few|.
TGTGCCAGCAGTTCCCAGGTTTATGGCTACACCTTC
CASSSQVYGYTF
>TRBJ1-1|TRBV4-1|.|.
TGCGCCAGCAGCCAAGTATGGAGGGTTGTGGCTGAAGCTTTCTTT
CASSQVWRVVAEAFF
>TRBJ2-1|TRBV27|.|.
TGTGCCAGCAGTTTTCACTATTCGAGCTCCTACAATGAGCAGTTCTTC
CASSFHYSSSYNEQFF
>TRBJ2-7|TRBV19|.|.
TGTGCCAGTAGTACCCGTGGCCCTCCCTACGAGCAGTACTTC
CASSTRGPPYEQYF
>TRBJ1-1|TRBV7-3|.|.
TGTGCCAGCAGCCAGACGTCGAGGACTGAAGCTTTCTTT
CASSQTSRTEAFF
>TRBJ1-2|TRBV10-2|.|TRBD1
TGCGCCAGCAGTGACCTCTCTGACAGGGAAAAAGGCTACACCTTC
CASSDLSDREKGYTF
>TRBJ2-1|TRBV4-3|.|TRBD2
TGCGCCAGCAGCCAAGACGGGACTACCATTCGTGAAGATGAGCAGTTCTTC
CASSQDGTTIREDEQFF
>TRBJ1-2|TRBV7-6|.|TRBD1
TGTGCCAGCAGCCCTGGGACAGGGATGACCTTC
CASSPGTGMTF
>TRBJ1-2|TRBV19|.|.
TGTGCCTCCCGCGGGGCGGAGGGTTCTAAGCTCACCTTC
CASRGAEGSKLTF
>TRBJ1-2|TRBV29-1|few|.
TGCAGCGTTAAGTCCTCGAGGGCCGCGGTGGATGGCTACACCTTC
CSVKSSRAAVDGYTF
>TRBJ2-5|TRBV9|.|TRBD2
TGTGCCAGCACCCCGGGAGGGGGATCCGCCCCCGCAGAGACCCAGTACTTC
CASTPGGGSAPAETQYF
>TRBJ1-4|TRBV6-5|.|TRBD1
TGTGCCAGCAGTTACTCTTCGGACAGGAATGAAAAACTGTTTTTT
CASSYSSDRNEKLFF
>TRBJ1-1|TRBV25-1|.|TRBD1
TGTGCCAGCAGTGCTCCGGGACAGGGTACCCCTGAAGCTTTCTTT
CASSAPGQGTPEAFF
>TRBJ2-2|TRBV19|.|TRBD1
TGTGCCAGTAGGGGGGGACAGGCGGGCACCGGGGAGCTGTTTTTT
CASRGGQAGTGELFF
>TRBJ1-2|TRBV5-1|.|TRBD1
TGCGCCAGCAGCTTGGGACAGGGGGTCGGCTACACCTTC
CASSLGQGVGYTF
>TRBJ2-7|TRBV5-1|once|.
TGCGCCAGCAGCTCTCACCGGGACGATGTAGGGGGCGAGCAGTACTTC
CASSSHRDDVGGEQYF